The 5 T cell receptor beta chains below all came from one sample that was sequenced in a study of blood T cells in healthy people across ages. A sample-barcoded 5' primer and a J-beta primer mix were used in a second PCR of roughly 7 to 11 cycles. TCRdb independently ran MiXCR on the 5' RACE reads; one entry per CDR3 protein. The sample contains approximately 1,000,000 distinct CDR3 sequences, over 35% of which appear only once. The sequencing sample was made of blood. Receptors originate from a woman aged 60-70 years in good health.

This chain connects TRBV27 to TRBJ2-7; possible D gene TRBD1, 5 bases. Trimming cost V 10 bases and J 2 bases, with 15 bases left between them. Germline V gives CDR1 MNHEY, CDR2 SMNVEV (reference sequence). The CDR3 sequence is 13 residues long. The CDR3 sequence is CATSATDPYEQYF. The CDR3 region has the DNA TGTGCCACCTCCGCGACAGATCCCTACGAGCAGTACTTC.

This clonotype was seen repeatedly, ten times or more. The chain employs TRBV15 and TRBJ2-1; TRBD2 is a possible D gene (5 bases). With 3 bases removed from V and 9 bases from J, the gap between germline ends came to 15 bases. Germline V gene lookup returns CDR1 LNHNV and CDR2 YYDKDF (reference sequence). CDR3 length equals 14 residues. The CDR3 DNA reads as TGTGCCACCAGCAGTGGACCATCCGCGGGTGAGCAGTTCTTC. It specifies CATSSGPSAGEQFF. The whole variable domain, remainder taken from reference TRBV15 and TRBJ2-1, is DAMVIQNPRYQVTQFGKPVTLSCSQTLNHNVMYWYQQKSSQAPKLLFHYYDKDFNNEADTPDNFQSRRPNTSFCFLDIRSPGLGDTAMYLCATSSGPSAGEQFFGPGTRLTVL.

With regard to this clonotype: A much larger clone differs by one base, so this may be a read error. The chain joins TRBV20-1 to TRBJ2-5; 8 bases map to TRBD2. The J call may be mistaken, given a closer DNA end match to TRBJ2-1. The CDR3 has 17 amino acids. Germline CDR1 reads DFQATT; CDR2 reads SNEGSKA (reference sequence). As DNA, the CDR3 is TGCAGTGCTAGGAGGCGGTCGGCCCCTAGCGGGCAAGAGACCCAGTTCTTC. It translates to CSARRRSAPSGQETQFF.

In nucleotides, the CDR3 is TGTGCCTGGAGCAAAGACAGGGCAGCCAAAAACATTCAGTACTTC. Its protein product is CAWSKDRAAKNIQYF. This chain uses TRBV30 with TRBJ2-4; TRBD1 aligns across 7 bases. Germline V gene data show CDR1 as GTSNPN and CDR2 as SVGIG (reference sequence). This CDR3 has 15 residues. Trimming removed 3 bases from V and 0 bases from J; junction bases left unmatched: 5.

Ten or more counts support this clonotype. The gene calls are TRBV28 and TRBJ1-4; D may be TRBD1 (6 bases). The V gene's germline CDR1 is MDHEN and CDR2 SYDVKM. The CDR3 length is 14 residues. V dropped 4 bases and J dropped 4 bases, with 10 bases sitting between them. CDR3 loop: CASSSGGGNEKLFF. CDR3 DNA sequence: TGTGCCAGCAGTTCCGGGGGCGGTAATGAAAAACTGTTTTTT.